A selection of T cell receptor beta chains follows, all from one sample in a study of T cells in Graves' hyperthyroidism and ophthalmopathy. TCRdb passed the multiplex PCR reads through MiXCR, listing each CDR3 protein once. The repertoire holds over 700,000 distinct CDR3 sequences, with about 19% as singletons. Specimen: blood. The receptor source for this set is a woman in her forties or fifties with Graves' hyperthyroidism that later progressed to Graves' ophthalmopathy. Both conserved end residues are part of each CDR3. The D gene is left open where the match is weak. The size entry is marked missing in some rows and otherwise reads once, few, many or a size class.

j_call | v_call | d_call | clone_size | cdr3_aa | cdr3_nt
TRBJ2-2 | TRBV5-1 | - | - | CATQSRTPDVELFF | TGCGCCACCCAGTCCAGGACCCCCGACGTGGAGCTGTTTTTT
TRBJ1-4 | TRBV6-1 | - | many | CASSEVRGGKLFF | TGTGCCAGCAGTGAAGTTCGGGGCGGAAAACTGTTTTTT
TRBJ1-1 | TRBV19 | - | - | CASRGIGPEMNTEAFF | TGTGCCAGTAGGGGGATCGGGCCTGAAATGAACACTGAAGCTTTCTTT
TRBJ1-5 | TRBV20-1 | - | many | CSAAGTVNQPQHF | TGCAGTGCCGCCGGGACGGTTAATCAGCCCCAGCATTTT
TRBJ2-1 | TRBV11-2 | - | many | CASSRVSYNEQFF | TGTGCCAGCAGTAGGGTTTCCTACAATGAGCAGTTCTTC
TRBJ1-6 | TRBV11-3 | - | many | CASSGGGAGSPLHF | TGTGCCAGCAGCGGCGGCGGAGCCGGTTCACCCCTCCACTTT
TRBJ1-2 | TRBV3-1 | - | many | CASSQEGRGGFGYTF | TGTGCCAGCAGCCAAGAGGGCAGGGGTGGTTTCGGCTACACCTTC
TRBJ1-3 | TRBV18 | - | many | CASSPVGPRAAGNTIYF | TGTGCCAGCTCACCCGTGGGACCGAGGGCTGCTGGAAACACCATATATTTT
TRBJ2-3 | TRBV20-1 | TRBD2 | many | CSALAFSGSDTQYF | TGCAGTGCCCTCGCGTTTAGCGGGTCAGATACGCAGTATTTT
TRBJ1-2 | TRBV20-1 | - | few | CSATGQNSFVYGYTF | TGCAGTGCCACCGGACAGAACTCCTTCGTCTATGGCTACACCTTC
TRBJ1-1 | TRBV7-3 | TRBD1 | many | CASSMTGSPEAFF | TGTGCCAGCAGCATGACAGGGTCCCCTGAAGCTTTCTTT
TRBJ2-5 | TRBV14 | - | - | CASSSPEEGGAYGETQYF | TGTGCCAGCAGTTCTCCGGAGGAAGGGGGGGCGTACGGAGAGACCCAGTACTTC
TRBJ2-7 | TRBV6-6 | - | - | CASSYSTIRDMAYEQYF | TGTGCCAGCAGTTACTCGACCATCCGGGACATGGCCTACGAGCAGTACTTC
TRBJ2-7 | TRBV6-1 | TRBD1 | many | CASKGQRDYYEQYF | TGTGCCAGCAAGGGACAGCGAGACTACTACGAGCAGTACTTC
TRBJ1-1 | TRBV7-8 | - | many | CASSSGSPIFAEAFF | TGTGCCAGCAGTTCGGGGAGCCCCATTTTCGCTGAAGCTTTCTTT
TRBJ1-1 | TRBV11-2 | - | many | CASSFLMNTEAFF | TGTGCCAGCAGCTTTTTAATGAACACTGAAGCTTTCTTT
TRBJ1-2 | TRBV30 | - | many | CAWSSDRVYGYTF | TGTGCCTGGAGTTCCGACAGAGTCTATGGCTACACCTTC
TRBJ1-3 | TRBV20-1 | TRBD1 | - | CSAITGTGESGNTIYF | TGCAGTGCCATAACCGGGACAGGGGAATCTGGAAACACCATATATTTT